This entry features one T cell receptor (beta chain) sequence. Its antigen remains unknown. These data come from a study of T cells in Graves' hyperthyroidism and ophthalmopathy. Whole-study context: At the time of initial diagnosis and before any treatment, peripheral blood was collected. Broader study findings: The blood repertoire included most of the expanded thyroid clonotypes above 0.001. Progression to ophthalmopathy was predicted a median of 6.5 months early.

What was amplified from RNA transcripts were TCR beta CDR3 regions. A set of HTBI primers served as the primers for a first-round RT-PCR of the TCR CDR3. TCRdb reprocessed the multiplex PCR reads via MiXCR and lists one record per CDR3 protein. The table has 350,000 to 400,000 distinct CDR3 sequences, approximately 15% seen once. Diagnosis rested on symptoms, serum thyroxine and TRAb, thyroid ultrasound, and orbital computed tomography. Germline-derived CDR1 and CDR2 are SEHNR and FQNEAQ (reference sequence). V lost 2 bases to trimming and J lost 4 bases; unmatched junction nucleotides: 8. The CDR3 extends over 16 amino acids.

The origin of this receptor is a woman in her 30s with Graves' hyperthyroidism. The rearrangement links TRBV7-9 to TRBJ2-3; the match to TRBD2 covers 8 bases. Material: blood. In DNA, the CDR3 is TGTGCCAGCAGCTTATTCGGGGGGGAAGATCCAGATACGCAGTATTTT. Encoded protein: CASSLFGGEDPDTQYF.